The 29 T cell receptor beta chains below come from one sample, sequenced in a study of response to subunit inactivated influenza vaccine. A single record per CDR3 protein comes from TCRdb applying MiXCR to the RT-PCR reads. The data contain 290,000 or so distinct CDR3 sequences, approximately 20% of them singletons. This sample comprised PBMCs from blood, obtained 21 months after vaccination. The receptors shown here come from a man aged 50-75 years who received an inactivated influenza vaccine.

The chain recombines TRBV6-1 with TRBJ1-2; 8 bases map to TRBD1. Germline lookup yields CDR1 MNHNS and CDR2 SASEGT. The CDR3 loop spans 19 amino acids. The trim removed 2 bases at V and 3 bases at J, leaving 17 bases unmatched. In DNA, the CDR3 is TGTGCCAGCAGTGAATATCAGGGGGCAATCTCTGATTTCGACTATGGCTACACCTTC. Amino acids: CASSEYQGAISDFDYGYTF.

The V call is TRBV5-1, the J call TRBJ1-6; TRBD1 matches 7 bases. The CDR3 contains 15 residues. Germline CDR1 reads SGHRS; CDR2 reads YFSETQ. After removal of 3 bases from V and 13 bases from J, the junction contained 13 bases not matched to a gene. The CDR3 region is CASSSQQGKGSPLHF. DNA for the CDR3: TGCGCCAGCAGCTCGCAACAGGGGAAGGGGAGCCCCCTCCACTTT. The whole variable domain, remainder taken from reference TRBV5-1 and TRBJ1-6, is KAGVTQTPRYLIKTRGQQVTLSCSPISGHRSVSWYQQTPGQGLQFLFEYFSETQRNKGNFPGRFSGRQFSNSRSEMNVSTLELGDSALYLCASSSQQGKGSPLHFGNGTRLTVT.

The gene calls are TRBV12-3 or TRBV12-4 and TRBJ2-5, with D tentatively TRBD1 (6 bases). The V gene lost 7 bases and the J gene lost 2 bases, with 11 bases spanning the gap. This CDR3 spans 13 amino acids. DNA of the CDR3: TGTGCCAGCACCAGGACAGTACAAGAGACCCAGTACTTC. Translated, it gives CASTRTVQETQYF.

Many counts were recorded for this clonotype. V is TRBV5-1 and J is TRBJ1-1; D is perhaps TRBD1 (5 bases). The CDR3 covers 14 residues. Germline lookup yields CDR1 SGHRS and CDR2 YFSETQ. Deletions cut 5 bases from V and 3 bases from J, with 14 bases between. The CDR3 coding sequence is TGCGCCAGCAGATCTGACAGTGCATACACTGAAGCTTTCTTT. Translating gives CASRSDSAYTEAFF. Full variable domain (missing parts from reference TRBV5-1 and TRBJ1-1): KAGVTQTPRYLIKTRGQQVTLSCSPISGHRSVSWYQQTPGQGLQFLFEYFSETQRNKGNFPGRFSGRQFSNSRSEMNVSTLELGDSALYLCASRSDSAYTEAFFGQGTRLTVV.

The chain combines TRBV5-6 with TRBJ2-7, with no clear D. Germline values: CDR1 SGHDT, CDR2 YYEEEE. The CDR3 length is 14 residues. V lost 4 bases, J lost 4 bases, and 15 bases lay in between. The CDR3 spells CASSLVTSTYEQYF. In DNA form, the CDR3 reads TGTGCCAGCAGCCTGGTCACAAGCACTTACGAGCAGTACTTC.

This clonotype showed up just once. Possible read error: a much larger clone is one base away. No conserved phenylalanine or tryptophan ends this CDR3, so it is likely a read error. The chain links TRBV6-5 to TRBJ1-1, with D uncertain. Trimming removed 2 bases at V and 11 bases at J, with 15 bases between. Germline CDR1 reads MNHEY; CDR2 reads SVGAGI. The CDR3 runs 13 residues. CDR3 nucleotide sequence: TGTGCCAGCAGTTACAGGGATGGTATTAACGCTTTCTTA. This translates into CASSYRDGINAFL.

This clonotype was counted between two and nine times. The CDR3 DNA sequence: TGCGCCAGCAGCCAAGTCCGGACAGCTTCCTACAATGAGCAGTTCTTC. Translating it yields CASSQVRTASYNEQFF. J is TRBJ2-1 and V is TRBV4-3, with a tentative D call TRBD1 (6 bases). From germline, CDR1 is LGHNA and CDR2 YSLEER. The V gene lost 1 base and the J gene lost 1 base, with 11 bases spanning the gap. This CDR3 has 16 residues.

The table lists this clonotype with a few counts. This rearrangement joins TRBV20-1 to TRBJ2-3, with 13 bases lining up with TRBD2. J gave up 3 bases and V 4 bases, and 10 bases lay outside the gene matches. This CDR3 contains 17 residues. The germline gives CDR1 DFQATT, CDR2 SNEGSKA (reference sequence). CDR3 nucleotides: TGCAGTGCTACCCTGCCAACTAGCGGGGGGGCTACAGATACGCAGTATTTT. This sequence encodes CSATLPTSGGATDTQYF.

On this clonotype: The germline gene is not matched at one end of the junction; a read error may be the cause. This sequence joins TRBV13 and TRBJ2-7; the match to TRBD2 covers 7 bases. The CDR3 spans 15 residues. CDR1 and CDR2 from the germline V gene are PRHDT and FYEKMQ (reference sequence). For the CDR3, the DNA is TGTGTCAGCAGCGCCGGGAGGCAGGCGGGTCGGGAGCAGTACTTC. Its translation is CVSSAGRQAGREQYF.

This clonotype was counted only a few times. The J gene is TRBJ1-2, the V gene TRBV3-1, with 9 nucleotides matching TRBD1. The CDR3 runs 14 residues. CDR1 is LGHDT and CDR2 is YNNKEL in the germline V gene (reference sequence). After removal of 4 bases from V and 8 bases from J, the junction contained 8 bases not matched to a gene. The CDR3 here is CASSPGTGWQGYTF. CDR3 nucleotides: TGTGCCAGCAGCCCCGGGACAGGGTGGCAGGGCTACACCTTC.

CDR3 DNA sequence: TGTGCCAGTGCCAGGTCCAGGGGCAATCAGCCCCAGCATTTT. It codes for CASARSRGNQPQHF. This chain links TRBV6-1 with TRBJ1-5; D may be TRBD1 (5 bases). Trimming took off 9 bases at V and 2 bases at J, with 14 bases between the two ends. The germline V gene has CDR1 MNHNS and CDR2 SASEGT. The CDR3 has 14 amino acids.

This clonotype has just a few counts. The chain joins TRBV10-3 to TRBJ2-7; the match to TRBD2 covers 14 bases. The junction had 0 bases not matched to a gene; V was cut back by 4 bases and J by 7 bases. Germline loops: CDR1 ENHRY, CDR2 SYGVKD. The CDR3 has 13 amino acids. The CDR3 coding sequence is TGTGCCATCAGTGGACTAGCGGGAGGGGAGCAGTACTTC. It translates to CAISGLAGGEQYF.

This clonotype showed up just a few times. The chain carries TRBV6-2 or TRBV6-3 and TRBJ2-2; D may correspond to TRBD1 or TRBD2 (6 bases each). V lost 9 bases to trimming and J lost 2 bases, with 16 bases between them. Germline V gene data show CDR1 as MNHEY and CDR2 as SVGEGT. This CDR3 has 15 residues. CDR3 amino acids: CASRTGALNTGELFF. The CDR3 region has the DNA TGTGCCAGTAGGACGGGGGCCTTAAACACCGGGGAGCTGTTTTTT.

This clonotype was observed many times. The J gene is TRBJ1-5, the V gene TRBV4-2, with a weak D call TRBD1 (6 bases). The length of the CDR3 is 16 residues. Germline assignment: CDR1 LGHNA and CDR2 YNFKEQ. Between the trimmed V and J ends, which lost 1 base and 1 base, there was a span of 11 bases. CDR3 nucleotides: TGTGCCAGCAGCCAAGGAAGGGGGAGGAGCAATCAGCCCCAGCATTTT. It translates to CASSQGRGRSNQPQHF.

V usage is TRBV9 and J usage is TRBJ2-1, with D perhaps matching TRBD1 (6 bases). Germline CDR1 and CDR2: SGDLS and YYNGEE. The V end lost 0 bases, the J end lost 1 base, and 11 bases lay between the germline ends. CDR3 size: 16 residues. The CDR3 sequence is CASSVGTVISYNEQFF. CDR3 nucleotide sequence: TGTGCCAGCAGCGTAGGGACAGTGATATCCTACAATGAGCAGTTCTTC. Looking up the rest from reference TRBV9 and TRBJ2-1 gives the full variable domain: DSGVTQTPKHLITATGQRVTLRCSPRSGDLSVYWYQQSLDQGLQFLIQYYNGEERAKGNILERFSAQQFPDLHSELNLSSLELGDSALYFCASSVGTVISYNEQFFGPGTRLTVL.

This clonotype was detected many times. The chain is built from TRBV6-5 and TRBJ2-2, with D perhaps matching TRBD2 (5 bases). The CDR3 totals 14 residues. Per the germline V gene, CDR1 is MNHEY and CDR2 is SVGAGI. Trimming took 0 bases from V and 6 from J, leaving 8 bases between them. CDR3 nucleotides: TGTGCCAGCAGTTACTCGATCGGGGCCGGGGAGCTGTTTTTT. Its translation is CASSYSIGAGELFF.

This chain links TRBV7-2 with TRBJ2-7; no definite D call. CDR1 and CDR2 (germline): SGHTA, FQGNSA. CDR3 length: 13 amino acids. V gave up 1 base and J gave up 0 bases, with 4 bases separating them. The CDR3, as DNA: TGTGCCAGCAGCTTAGATTACTCCTACGAGCAGTACTTC. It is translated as CASSLDYSYEQYF.

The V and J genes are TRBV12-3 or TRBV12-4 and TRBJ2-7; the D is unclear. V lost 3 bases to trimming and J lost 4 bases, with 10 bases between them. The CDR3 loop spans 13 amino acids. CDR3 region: CASSFEVGYEQYF. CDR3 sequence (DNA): TGTGCCAGCAGTTTTGAGGTTGGGTACGAGCAGTACTTC.

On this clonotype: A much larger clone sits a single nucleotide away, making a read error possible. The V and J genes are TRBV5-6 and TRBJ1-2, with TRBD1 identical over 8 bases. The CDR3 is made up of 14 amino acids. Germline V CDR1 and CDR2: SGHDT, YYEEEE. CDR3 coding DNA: TGTGCCAGCAGCTTTAGGACAGGGAGCTATGGCAACACCTTC. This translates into CASSFRTGSYGNTF.

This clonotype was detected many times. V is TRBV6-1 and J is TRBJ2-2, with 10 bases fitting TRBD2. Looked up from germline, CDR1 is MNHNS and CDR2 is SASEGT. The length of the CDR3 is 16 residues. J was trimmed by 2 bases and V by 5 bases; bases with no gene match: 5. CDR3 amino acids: CASSRSGGTNTGELFF. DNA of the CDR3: TGTGCCAGCAGTCGTAGCGGGGGGACAAACACCGGGGAGCTGTTTTTT.

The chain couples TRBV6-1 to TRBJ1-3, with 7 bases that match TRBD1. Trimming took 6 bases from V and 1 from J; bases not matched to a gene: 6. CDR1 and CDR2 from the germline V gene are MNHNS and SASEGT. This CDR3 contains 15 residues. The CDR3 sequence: CASRITGDSGNTIYF. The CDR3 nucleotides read TGTGCCAGCAGGATTACAGGGGATTCTGGAAACACCATATATTTT.

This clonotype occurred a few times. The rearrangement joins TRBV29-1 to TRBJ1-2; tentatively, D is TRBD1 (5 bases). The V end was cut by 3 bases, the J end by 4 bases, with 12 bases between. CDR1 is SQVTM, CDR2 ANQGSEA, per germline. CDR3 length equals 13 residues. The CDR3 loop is CSVESGYPYGYTF. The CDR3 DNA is TGCAGCGTTGAGTCAGGGTATCCCTATGGCTACACCTTC.

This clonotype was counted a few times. This CDR3 is CASSPGHSPYEQYF. The CDR3 DNA follows: TGTGCCAGCAGCCCGGGGCATTCTCCCTACGAGCAGTACTTC. The chain employs TRBV7-9 and TRBJ2-7, with D perhaps TRBD1 or TRBD2 (5 bases each). Per germline, CDR1 SEHNR and CDR2 FQNEAQ (reference sequence). V shed 5 bases and J shed 2 bases, with 13 bases lying between them. The CDR3 sequence is 14 residues long.

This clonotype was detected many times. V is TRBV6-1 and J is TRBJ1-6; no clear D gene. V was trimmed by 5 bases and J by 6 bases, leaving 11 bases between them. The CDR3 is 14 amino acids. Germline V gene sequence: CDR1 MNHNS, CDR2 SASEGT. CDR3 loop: CASSPRVVNSPLHF. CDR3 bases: TGTGCCAGCAGTCCCCGGGTCGTTAATTCACCCCTCCACTTT.

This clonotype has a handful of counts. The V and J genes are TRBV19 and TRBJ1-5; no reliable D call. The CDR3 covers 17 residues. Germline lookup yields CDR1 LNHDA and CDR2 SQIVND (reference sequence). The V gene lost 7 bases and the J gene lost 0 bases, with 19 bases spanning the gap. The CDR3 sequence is CASNNFLSRNSNQPQHF. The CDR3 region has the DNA TGTGCCAGTAACAATTTCCTTAGCAGGAATAGCAATCAGCCCCAGCATTTT.

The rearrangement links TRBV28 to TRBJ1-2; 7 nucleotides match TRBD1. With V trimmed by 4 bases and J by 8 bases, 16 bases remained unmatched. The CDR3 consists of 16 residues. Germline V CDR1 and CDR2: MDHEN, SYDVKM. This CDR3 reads CASSSGQATTLGGYTF. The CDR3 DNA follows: TGTGCCAGCAGTTCAGGACAGGCAACTACGCTCGGCGGCTACACCTTC.

CDR3 sequence reads: CASSLGRPLHF. The CDR3, as DNA: TGTGCCAGCAGTTTGGGGAGACCCCTCCACTTT. This chain uses TRBV12-3 or TRBV12-4 with TRBJ1-6; D remains ambiguous. V was cut by 3 bases and J by 12 bases, with 6 bases left in between. This CDR3 contains 11 residues.

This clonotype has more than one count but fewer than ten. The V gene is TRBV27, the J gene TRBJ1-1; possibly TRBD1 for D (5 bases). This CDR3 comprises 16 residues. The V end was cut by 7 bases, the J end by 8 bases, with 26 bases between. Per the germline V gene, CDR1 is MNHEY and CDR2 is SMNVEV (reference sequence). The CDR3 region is CASNSFGGSTGREAFF. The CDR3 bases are TGTGCCAGCAACAGTTTTGGGGGGAGTACGGGGCGGGAAGCTTTCTTT.

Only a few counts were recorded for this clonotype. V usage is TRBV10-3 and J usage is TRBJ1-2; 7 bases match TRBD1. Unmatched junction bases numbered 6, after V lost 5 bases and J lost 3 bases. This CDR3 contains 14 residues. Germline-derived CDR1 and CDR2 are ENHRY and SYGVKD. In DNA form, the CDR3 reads TGTGCCATCAGTTTGGGACAGTGGGACTATGGCTACACCTTC. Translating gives CAISLGQWDYGYTF.